The present T cell receptor (beta chain) was sequenced within a study of blood T cell repertoires in COVID-19. Study-wide context: Italy, Spain and the United States were the sources of the convalescent and acute COVID-19 samples. Sources were T cells, B-cell-depleted T cells, or PBMCs; the material itself was cDNA or gDNA.

Methods used by the authors: Amplification from reference gene primers served as the basis for estimated nucleated cell counts. Method: immunoSEQ multiplex PCR; TCRdb's copy keeps in-frame clones and lacks some. That table supplies the V and J calls and clone size; D and trimming were determined from the DNA. The repertoire consists of around 300,000 clones, with under 90% occurring once and the leading ten covering around 2%. CDR1 and CDR2 from the germline V gene are ENHRY and SYGVKD. The CDR3 consists of 12 residues. Trimming pared 11 bases from V and 5 bases from J, leaving 16 bases between. The source is a man aged 50 to 60 with acute or convalescent COVID-19. The rearrangement joins TRBV10-3 to TRBJ2-7; tentatively, D is TRBD2 (6 bases). Sequencing used peripheral blood. Written as DNA, the CDR3 is TGTGCCTCCGGAGGGGATGCCAACGAGCAGTACTTC. Translation gives CASGGDANEQYF.